This TCR beta chain was captured in a study of beta chain features in type 1 diabetes. Study-level findings and limits: People with Type 1 diabetes carried modestly yet significantly shorter TCRB CDR3s in all four CD4+ subsets.

Investigators reverse transcribed all isolated RNA, so they sequenced expressed TCRB transcripts. The assay was immunoSEQ multiplex PCR, and TCRdb's table has in-frame clones only and misses some. Among some 160,000 clones listed, around 8.6% were seen once. This clone was found a few times. What it binds is unknown. The receptor comes from a woman in her late teens or twenties with type 1 diabetes. The specimen sequenced was central memory CD4+ T cells from blood.

CDR3 sequence (DNA): TGTGCCAGCAGCGTAGGCAGGACTAGCGGGAGCGAGCAGTACTTC. Translation: CASSVGRTSGSEQYF. This chain links TRBV9 with TRBJ2-7, with 13 bases matching TRBD2. The CDR3 covers 15 residues. The J segment lost 6 bases and the V segment lost 0 bases, leaving 3 bases of the junction unmatched. CDR1 is SGDLS, CDR2 YYNGEE, per germline.